This T cell receptor (beta chain) came from a study of cytomegalovirus exposure and HLA in healthy donors. Points from the study as a whole: As a later analysis revealed, most CMV-associated TCR beta chains appeared HLA-restricted. Among TCR beta chains, those listed as cytomegalovirus-associated numbered some 160.

The length of the CDR3 is 12 residues. V gave up 2 bases and J gave up 8 bases, with 8 bases separating them. Germline V gene data show CDR1 as SEHNR and CDR2 as FQNEAQ (reference sequence). Of note for this clone: The antigen is not known.

With 60 Vbeta and 13 Jbeta primers, the PCR was carried out. Method: immunoSEQ multiplex PCR; TCRdb's copy keeps in-frame clones and lacks some. The sample records about 130,000 clones, 75% to 85% being singletons. The sequenced sample consisted of PBMCs. The rearrangement joins TRBV7-9 to TRBJ2-3, with D perhaps matching TRBD2 (5 bases). This TCR was recovered from a woman in her 40s in good health and CMV-seronegative. CDR3: CASSLSGGTQYF. The CDR3 DNA follows: TGTGCCAGCAGCTTAAGCGGAGGTACGCAGTATTTT. Full variable domain (rest looked up from reference TRBV7-9 and TRBJ2-3): DTGVSQNPRHKITKRGQNVTFRCDPISEHNRLYWYRQTLGQGPEFLTYFQNEAQLEKSRLLSDRFSAERPKGSFSTLEIQRTEQGDSAMYLCASSLSGGTQYFGPGTRLTVL.